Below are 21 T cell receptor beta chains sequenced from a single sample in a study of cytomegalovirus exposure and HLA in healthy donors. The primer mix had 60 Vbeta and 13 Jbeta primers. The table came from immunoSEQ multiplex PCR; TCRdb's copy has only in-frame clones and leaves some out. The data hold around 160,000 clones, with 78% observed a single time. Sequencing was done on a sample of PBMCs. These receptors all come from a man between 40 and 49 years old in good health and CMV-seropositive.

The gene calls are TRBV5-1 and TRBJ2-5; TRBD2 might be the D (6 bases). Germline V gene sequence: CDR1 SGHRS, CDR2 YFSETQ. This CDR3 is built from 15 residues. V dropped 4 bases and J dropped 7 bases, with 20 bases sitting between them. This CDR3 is CASSPDPLTEGTQYF. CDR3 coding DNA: TGCGCCAGCAGCCCGGACCCGCTCACGGAGGGGACCCAGTACTTC.

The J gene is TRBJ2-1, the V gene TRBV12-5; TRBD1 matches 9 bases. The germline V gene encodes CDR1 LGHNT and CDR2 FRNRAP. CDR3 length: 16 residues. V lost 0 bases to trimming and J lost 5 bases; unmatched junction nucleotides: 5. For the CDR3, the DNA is TGTGCTAGTGGTTTGGTCCGGGACAGGGACCACAATGAGCAGTTCTTC. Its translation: CASGLVRDRDHNEQFF.

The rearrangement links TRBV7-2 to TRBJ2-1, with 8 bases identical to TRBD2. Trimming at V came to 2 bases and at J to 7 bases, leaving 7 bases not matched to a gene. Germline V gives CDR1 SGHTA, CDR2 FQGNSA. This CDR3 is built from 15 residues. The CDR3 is CASSLIAGGGNEQFF. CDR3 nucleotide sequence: TGTGCCAGCAGCTTAATCGCGGGGGGTGGGAATGAGCAGTTCTTC. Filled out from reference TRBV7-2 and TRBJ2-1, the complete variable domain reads GAGVSQSPSNKVTEKGKDVELRCDPISGHTALYWYRQSLGQGLEFLIYFQGNSAPDKSGLPSDRFSAERTGGSVSTLTIQRTQQEDSAVYLCASSLIAGGGNEQFFGPGTRLTVL.

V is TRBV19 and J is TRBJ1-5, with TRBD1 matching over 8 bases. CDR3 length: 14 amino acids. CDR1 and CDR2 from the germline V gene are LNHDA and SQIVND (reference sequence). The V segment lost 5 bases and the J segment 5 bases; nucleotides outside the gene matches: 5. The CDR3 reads CASSAGGMDQPQHF. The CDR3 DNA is TGTGCCAGTAGTGCAGGGGGCATGGATCAGCCCCAGCATTTT. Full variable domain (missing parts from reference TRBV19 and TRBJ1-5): DGGITQSPKYLFRKEGQNVTLSCEQNLNHDAMYWYRQDPGQGLRLIYYSQIVNDFQKGDIAEGYSVSREKKESFPLTVTSAQKNPTAFYLCASSAGGMDQPQHFGDGTRLSIL.

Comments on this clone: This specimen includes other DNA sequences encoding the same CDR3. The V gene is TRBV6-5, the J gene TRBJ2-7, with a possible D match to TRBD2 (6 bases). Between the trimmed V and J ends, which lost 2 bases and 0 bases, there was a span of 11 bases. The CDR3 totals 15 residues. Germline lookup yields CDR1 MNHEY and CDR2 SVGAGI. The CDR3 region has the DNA TGTGCCAGCAGTTACAGGGCGGGGAGCTCCTACGAGCAGTACTTC. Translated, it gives CASSYRAGSSYEQYF.

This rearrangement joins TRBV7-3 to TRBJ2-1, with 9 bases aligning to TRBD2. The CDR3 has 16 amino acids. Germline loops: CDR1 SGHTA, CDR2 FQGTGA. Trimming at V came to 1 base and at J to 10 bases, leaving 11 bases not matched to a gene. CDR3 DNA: TGTGCCAGCAGCTTAAGTCCTAGCGGGGCCGAAATAGAGCAGTTCTTC. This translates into CASSLSPSGAEIEQFF.

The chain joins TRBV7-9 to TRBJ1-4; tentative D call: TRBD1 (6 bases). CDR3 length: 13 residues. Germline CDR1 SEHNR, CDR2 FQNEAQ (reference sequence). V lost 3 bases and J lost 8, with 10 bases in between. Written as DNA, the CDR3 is TGTGCCAGCAGCTTCAGGGGACGCGAAAAACTGTTTTTT. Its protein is CASSFRGREKLFF.

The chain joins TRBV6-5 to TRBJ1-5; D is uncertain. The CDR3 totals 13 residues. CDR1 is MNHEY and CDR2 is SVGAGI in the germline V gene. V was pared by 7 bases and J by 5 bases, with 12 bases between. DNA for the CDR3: TGTGCCAGCAACGGCCATCGGGATCAGCCCCAGCATTTT. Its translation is CASNGHRDQPQHF.

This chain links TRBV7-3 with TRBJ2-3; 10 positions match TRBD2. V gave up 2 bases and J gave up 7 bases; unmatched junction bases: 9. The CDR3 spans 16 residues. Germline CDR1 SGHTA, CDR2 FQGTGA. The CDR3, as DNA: TGTGCCAGCAGCTTAGGGCCGAGCGGGAGGGCCCATACGCAGTATTTT. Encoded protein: CASSLGPSGRAHTQYF.

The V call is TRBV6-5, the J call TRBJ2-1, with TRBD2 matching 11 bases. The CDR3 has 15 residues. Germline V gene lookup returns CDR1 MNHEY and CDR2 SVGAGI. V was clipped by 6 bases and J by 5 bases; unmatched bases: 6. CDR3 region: CASRIAGGGHNEQFF. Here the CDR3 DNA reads TGTGCCAGCAGGATAGCGGGAGGGGGCCACAATGAGCAGTTCTTC.

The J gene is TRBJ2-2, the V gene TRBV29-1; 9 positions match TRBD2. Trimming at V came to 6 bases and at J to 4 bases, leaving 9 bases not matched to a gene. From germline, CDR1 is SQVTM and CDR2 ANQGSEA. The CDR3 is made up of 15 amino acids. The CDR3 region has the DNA TGCAGCGTCTCAAGACTAGCGGAGCCCACCGGGGAGCTGTTTTTT. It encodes CSVSRLAEPTGELFF.

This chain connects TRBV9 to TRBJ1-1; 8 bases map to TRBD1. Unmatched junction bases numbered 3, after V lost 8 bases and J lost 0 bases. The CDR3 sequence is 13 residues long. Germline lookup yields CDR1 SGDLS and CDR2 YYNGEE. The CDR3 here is CASAGGMNTEAFF. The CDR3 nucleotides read TGTGCCAGTGCAGGGGGCATGAACACTGAAGCTTTCTTT. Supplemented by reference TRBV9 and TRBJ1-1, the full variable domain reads DSGVTQTPKHLITATGQRVTLRCSPRSGDLSVYWYQQSLDQGLQFLIQYYNGEERAKGNILERFSAQQFPDLHSELNLSSLELGDSALYFCASAGGMNTEAFFGQGTRLTVV.

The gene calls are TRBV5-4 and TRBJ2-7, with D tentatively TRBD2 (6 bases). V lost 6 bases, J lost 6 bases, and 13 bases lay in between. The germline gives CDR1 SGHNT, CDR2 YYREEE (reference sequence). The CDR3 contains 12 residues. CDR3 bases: TGTGCCAGCACGGACGGGACTCGCGAGCAGTACTTC. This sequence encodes CASTDGTREQYF.

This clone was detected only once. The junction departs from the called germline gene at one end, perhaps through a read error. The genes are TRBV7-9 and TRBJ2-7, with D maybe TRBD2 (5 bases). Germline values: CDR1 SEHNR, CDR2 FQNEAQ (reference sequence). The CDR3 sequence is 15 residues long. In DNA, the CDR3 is TGTTCCAGCAGCTTAGAGCTAGCAGCTCGATCCGAGCAGTACTTC. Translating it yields CSSSLELAARSEQYF.

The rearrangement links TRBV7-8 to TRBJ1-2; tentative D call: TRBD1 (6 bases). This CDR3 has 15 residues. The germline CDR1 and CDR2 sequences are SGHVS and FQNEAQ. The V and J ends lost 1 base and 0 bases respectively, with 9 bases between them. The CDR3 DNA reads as TGTGCCAGCAGCTTAGGGACAGCCTCTAACTATGGCTACACCTTC. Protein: CASSLGTASNYGYTF.

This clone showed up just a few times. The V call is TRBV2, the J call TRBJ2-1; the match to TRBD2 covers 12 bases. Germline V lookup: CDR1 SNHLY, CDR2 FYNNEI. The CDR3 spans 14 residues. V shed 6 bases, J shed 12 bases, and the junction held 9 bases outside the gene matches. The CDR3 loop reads CASRSWTSGMRQFF. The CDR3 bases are TGTGCCAGCAGGTCTTGGACTAGCGGGATGAGGCAGTTCTTC.

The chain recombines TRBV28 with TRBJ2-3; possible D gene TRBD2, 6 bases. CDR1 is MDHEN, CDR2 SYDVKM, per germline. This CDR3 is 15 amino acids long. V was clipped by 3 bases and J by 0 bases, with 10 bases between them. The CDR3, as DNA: TGTGCCAGCAGTTTCGGGACTGGAAGCACAGATACGCAGTATTTT. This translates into CASSFGTGSTDTQYF.

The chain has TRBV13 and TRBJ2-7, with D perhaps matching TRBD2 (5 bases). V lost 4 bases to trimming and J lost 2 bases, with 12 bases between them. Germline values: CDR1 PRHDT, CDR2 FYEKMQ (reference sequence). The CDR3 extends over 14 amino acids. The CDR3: CASSSGELAYEQYF. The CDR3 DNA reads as TGTGCCAGCAGCTCCGGCGAACTAGCCTACGAGCAGTACTTC.

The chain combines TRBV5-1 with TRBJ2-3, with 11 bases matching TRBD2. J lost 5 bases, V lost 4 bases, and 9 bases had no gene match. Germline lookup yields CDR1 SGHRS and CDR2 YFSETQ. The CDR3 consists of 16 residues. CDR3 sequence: CASSPRVSGRVDTQYF. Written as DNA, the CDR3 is TGCGCCAGCAGCCCGAGGGTTAGCGGGAGGGTAGATACGCAGTATTTT. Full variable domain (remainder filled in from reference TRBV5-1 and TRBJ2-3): KAGVTQTPRYLIKTRGQQVTLSCSPISGHRSVSWYQQTPGQGLQFLFEYFSETQRNKGNFPGRFSGRQFSNSRSEMNVSTLELGDSALYLCASSPRVSGRVDTQYFGPGTRLTVL.

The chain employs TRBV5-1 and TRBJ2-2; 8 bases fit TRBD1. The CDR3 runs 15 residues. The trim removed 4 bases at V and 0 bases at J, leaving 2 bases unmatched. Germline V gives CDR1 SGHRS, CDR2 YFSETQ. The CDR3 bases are TGCGCCAGCAGCCTCAGGGGGCCGAACACCGGGGAGCTGTTTTTT. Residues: CASSLRGPNTGELFF.

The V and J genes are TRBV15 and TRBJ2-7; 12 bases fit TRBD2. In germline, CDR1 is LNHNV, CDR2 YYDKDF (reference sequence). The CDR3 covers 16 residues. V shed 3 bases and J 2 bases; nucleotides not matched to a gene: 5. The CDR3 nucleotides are TGTGCCACCAGCAGCACCCTAGCGGGAGGGCCCTACGAGCAGTACTTC. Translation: CATSSTLAGGPYEQYF.